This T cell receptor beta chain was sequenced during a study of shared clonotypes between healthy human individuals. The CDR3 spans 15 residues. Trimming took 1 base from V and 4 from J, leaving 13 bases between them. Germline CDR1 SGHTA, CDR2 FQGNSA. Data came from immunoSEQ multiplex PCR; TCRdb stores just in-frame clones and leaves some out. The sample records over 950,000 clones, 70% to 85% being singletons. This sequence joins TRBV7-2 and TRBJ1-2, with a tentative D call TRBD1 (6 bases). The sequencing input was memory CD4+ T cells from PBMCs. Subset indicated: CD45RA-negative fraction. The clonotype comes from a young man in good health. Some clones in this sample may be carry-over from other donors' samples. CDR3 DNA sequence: TGTGCCAGCAGCTTAGGGATAGGACAGAGCTATGGCTACACCTTC. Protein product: CASSLGIGQSYGYTF.